The entry below gives a single T cell receptor (beta chain) sequence along with its context. Its antigen specificity is not known. Per-base qualities were not stored, and no clone one base away is much larger. The treatment or condition tag for this specimen amounts to: 15 to 20 received Ad26.COV2.S at low or high dose, single or two shots; about five received placebo; per-sample allocation not given. For vaccine and placebo recipients, the sequenced repertoires came from samples collected on day 63 after the first injection. Between 29 July and 7 August 2020, Cohort 1b enrolled some 25 adults aged 18-55 years at one site in Boston, USA. Ad26.COV2.S was a replication-incompetent adenovirus type 26 vector that expressed a prefusion-stabilized SARS-CoV-2 spike protein derived from the original Wuhan strain. V is pared back by 2 bases and J by 7 bases, with 8 bases lying between the germline termini. Looking up the germline V gene yields CDR1 SQVTM and CDR2 ANQGSEA. From its cysteine to its phenylalanine, the CDR3 spans 11 amino acids. Of all the DNA, just the CDR3 is kept, 33 bases in frame from base 1.

The sample is drawn from a study of Ad26.COV2.S vaccination and SARS-CoV-2 variants (dated by TCRdb to the early 2020s). Notes on the research overall: Donors in the vaccine arm were drawn from COV1001, a phase I-IIa trial of Ad26.COV2.S in healthy adults that was multicentre, randomized, double-blind and placebo-controlled. Dosing of Ad26.COV2.S was intramuscular, at either 5x10^10 or 1x10^11 viral particles, delivered as one shot or as two shots spaced 56 days apart. TCRbeta repertoire sequencing was used to assess the specificity and breadth of SARS-CoV-2-reactive T cell receptors after Ad26.COV2.S vaccination. A total of 32 samples were included in the TCR-sequenced set, comprising roughly 19 Ad26.COV2.S vaccine recipients, 5 placebo recipients and 8 SARS-CoV-2 convalescent individuals. Trial participants were randomized into five groups of five, in which low-dose or high-dose Ad26.COV2.S was given once or twice, or placebo was given on both occasions. Throughout the experiments and outcome assessment, investigators stayed blinded to trial group allocation.

TCRbeta CDR3 regions were sequenced with the immunoSEQ Assay. After extraction, genomic DNA underwent amplification by bias-controlled multiplex PCR, followed by high-throughput sequencing. On the study's bioinformatics: Collapsing and filtering of sequences were performed to quantify the absolute abundance of each unique TCRbeta CDR3 region. Usable DNA was measured by amplifying reference genes present in all nucleated cells, and TCRbeta template counts were normalized to that usable DNA to estimate T cell fraction. Repertoire TCRs were annotated as SARS-CoV-2-specific when V gene, CDR3 amino acid sequence and J gene were exactly matched to a known reactive TCR set. The reference SARS-CoV-2 TCR set was derived from MIRA and filtered for enrichment in COVID-19-positive ImmuneCODE repertoires, a step that removed public or cross-reactive TCRs. Using the MIRA antigens, annotated TCRs were further analysed by specific ORF or by position within an ORF. Depth was the summed frequency of annotated unique rearrangements, while breadth was defined as annotated unique rearrangements over total unique productive rearrangements. TCR breadth was compared between groups using two-sided Wilcoxon rank-sum tests. This is the immuneACCESS table as TCRdb keeps it, with only in-frame sequences that have V and J called. A part of the clones is gone; compared with another copy, unresolved V genes explain less than half, and the rest is unexplained. That table gives V, J and clone size, and the DNA gave D and trimming. In all, the sample holds 350,000 to 400,000 clones, and around 85% of those were seen once. The ten top clones hold under 4% of the sample.

Results and caveats for the whole study, not just this receptor: It was noted by the authors that total T cell responses may have been underestimated by the TCR breadth and depth analyses. The study was not powered to compare responses between vaccine doses or regimens. Non-spike TCR breadth was comparable between vaccine and placebo recipients, consistent with the vaccine containing only spike. After vaccination, substantial breadth of spike-specific CD8+ and CD4+ T cell responses was reported. Higher spike-specific TCR breadth was observed in Ad26.COV2.S recipients than in placebo recipients (P = 0.0014).

The receptor chain draws on TRBV29-1 and TRBJ1-1; D gene: possibly TRBD1, on 5 matching bases. Sequencing used peripheral blood, obtained in a trial of Ad26.COV2.S vaccine versus placebo. The source of this sequence is a person between 18 and 65 years old who received the Ad26.COV2.S COVID-19 vaccine or a placebo. The CDR3 loop reads CSVEQGLEAFF. At the DNA level, the sequence is TGCAGCGTTGAACAGGGCCTTGAAGCTTTCTTT. The CDR3 plus the reference TRBV29-1 and TRBJ1-1 genes for the other parts give the full variable domain: SAVISQKPSRDICQRGTSLTIQCQVDSQVTMMFWYRQQPGQSLTLIATANQGSEATYESGFVIDKFPISRPNLTFSTLTVSNMSPEDSSIYLCSVEQGLEAFFGQGTRLTVV.